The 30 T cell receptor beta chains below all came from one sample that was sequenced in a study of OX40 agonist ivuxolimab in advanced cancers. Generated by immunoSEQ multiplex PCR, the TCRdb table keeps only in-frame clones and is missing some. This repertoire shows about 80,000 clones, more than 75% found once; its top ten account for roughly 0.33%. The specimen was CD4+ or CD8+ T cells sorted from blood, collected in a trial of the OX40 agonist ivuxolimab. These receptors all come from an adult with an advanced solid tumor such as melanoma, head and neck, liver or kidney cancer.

The CDR3 DNA is TGTGCCAGCAGGACGACAGGGCCCCACTGGGGCAATCAGCCCCAGCATTTT. Amino acids: CASRTTGPHWGNQPQHF. V is TRBV28 and J is TRBJ1-5; TRBD1 aligns across 7 bases. The germline gives CDR1 MDHEN, CDR2 SYDVKM. The CDR3 contains 17 residues. Unmatched junction bases numbered 13, after V lost 6 bases and J lost 2 bases.

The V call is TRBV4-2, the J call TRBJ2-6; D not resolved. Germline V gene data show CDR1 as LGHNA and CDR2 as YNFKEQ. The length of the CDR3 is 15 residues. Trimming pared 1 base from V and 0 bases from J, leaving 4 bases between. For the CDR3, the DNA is TGTGCCAGCAGCCAAGTTACCTCTGGGGCCAACGTCCTGACTTTC. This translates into CASSQVTSGANVLTF.

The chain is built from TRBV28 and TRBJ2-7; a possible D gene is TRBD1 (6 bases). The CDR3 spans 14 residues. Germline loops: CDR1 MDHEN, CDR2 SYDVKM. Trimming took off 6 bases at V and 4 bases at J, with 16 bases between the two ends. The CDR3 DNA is TGTGCCAGCAGGCCCATCAGGGGTCCGTACGAGCAGTACTTC. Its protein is CASRPIRGPYEQYF.

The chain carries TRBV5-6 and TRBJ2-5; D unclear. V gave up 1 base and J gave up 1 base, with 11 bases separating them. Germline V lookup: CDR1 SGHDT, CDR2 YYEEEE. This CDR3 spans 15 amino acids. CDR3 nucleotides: TGTGCCAGCAGCTTGCGTGCCAGGATCCAAGAGACCCAGTACTTC. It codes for CASSLRARIQETQYF. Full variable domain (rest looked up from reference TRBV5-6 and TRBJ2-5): DAGVTQSPTHLIKTRGQQVTLRCSPKSGHDTVSWYQQALGQGPQFIFQYYEEEERQRGNFPDRFSGHQFPNYSSELNVNALLLGDSALYLCASSLRARIQETQYFGPGTRLLVL.

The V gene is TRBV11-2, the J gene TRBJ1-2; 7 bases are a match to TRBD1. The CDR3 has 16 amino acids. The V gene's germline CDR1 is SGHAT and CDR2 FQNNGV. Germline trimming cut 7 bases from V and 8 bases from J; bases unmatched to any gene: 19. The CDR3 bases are TGTGCCAGCATCTTGGATTTCGCAGGGGGAGGTCGAGGCTACACCTTC. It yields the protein CASILDFAGGGRGYTF. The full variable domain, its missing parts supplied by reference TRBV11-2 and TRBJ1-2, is EAGVAQSPRYKIIEKRQSVAFWCNPISGHATLYWYQQILGQGPKLLIQFQNNGVVDDSQLPKDRFSAERLKGVDSTLKIQPAKLEDSAVYLCASILDFAGGGRGYTFGSGTRLTVV.

CDR3 sequence reads: CAISPTSLTYEQYF. CDR3 DNA sequence: TGTGCCATCAGCCCGACTAGCCTAACCTACGAGCAGTACTTC. The chain joins TRBV10-3 to TRBJ2-7; 7 bases fit TRBD2. CDR1 and CDR2 from the germline V gene are ENHRY and SYGVKD. Trimming removed 6 bases from V and 2 bases from J; junction bases left unmatched: 7. This CDR3 region has 14 residues.

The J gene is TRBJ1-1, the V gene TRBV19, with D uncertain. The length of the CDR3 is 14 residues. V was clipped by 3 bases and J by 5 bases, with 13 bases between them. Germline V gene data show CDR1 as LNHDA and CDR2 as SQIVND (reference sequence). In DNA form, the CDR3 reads TGTGCCAGTAGTATCCGGGGTCGTGGGACTGAAGCTTTCTTT. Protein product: CASSIRGRGTEAFF.

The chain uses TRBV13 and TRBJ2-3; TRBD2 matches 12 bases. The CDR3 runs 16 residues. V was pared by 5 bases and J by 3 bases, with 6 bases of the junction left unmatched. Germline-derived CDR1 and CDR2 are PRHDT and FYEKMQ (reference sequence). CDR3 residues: CASSELAGGGTDTQYF. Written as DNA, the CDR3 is TGTGCCAGCAGCGAACTAGCGGGAGGCGGGACAGATACGCAGTATTTT.

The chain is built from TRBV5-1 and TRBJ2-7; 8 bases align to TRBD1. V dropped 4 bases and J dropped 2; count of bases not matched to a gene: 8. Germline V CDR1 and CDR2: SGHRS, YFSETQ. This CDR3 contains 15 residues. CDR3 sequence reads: CASSRGTGGTYEQYV. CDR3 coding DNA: TGCGCCAGCAGCAGGGGGACAGGAGGTACCTACGAGCAGTACGTC.

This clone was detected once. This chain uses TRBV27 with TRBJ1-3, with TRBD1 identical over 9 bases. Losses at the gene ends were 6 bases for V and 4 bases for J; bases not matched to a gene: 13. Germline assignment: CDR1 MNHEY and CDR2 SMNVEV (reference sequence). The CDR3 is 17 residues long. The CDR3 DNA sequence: TGTGCCAGCAGACAATCCTCAAACAGGGGGCGCGGAAACACCATATATTTT. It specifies CASRQSSNRGRGNTIYF.

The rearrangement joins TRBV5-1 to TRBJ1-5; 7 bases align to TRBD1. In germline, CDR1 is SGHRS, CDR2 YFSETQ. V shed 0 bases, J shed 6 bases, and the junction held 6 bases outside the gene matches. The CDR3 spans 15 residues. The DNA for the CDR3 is TGCGCCAGCAGCTTGGTAGCAGGGGGTGGTCAGCCCCAGCATTTT. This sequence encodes CASSLVAGGGQPQHF.

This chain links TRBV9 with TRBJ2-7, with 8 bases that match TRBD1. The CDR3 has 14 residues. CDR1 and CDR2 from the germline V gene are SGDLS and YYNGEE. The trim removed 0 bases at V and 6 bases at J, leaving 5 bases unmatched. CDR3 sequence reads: CASSVAGQGAEQYF. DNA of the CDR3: TGTGCCAGCAGCGTAGCCGGACAGGGAGCCGAGCAGTACTTC.

The CDR3 loop is CASSGQGLNQPQHF. The CDR3 DNA reads as TGTGCCAGCAGTGGACAGGGGCTAAATCAGCCCCAGCATTTT. This chain uses TRBV2 with TRBJ1-5, with 8 bases fitting TRBD1. This CDR3 has 14 residues. The ends lost 4 bases at V and 4 bases at J; junction bases unmatched: 3. Germline-derived CDR1 and CDR2 are SNHLY and FYNNEI.

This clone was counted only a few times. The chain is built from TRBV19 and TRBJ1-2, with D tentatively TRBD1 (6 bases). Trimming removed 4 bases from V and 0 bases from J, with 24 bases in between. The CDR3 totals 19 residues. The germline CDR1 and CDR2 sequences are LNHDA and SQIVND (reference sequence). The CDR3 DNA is TGTGCCAGTAGTACGAGCCGACTGGGACAACGTGACTCTAACTATGGCTACACCTTC. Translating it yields CASSTSRLGQRDSNYGYTF.

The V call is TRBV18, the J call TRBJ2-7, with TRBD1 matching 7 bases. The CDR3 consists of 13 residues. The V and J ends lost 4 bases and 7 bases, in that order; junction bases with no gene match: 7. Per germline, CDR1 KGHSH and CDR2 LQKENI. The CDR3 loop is CASSQNRGNEQYV. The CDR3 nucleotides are TGTGCCAGCTCACAGAACAGGGGAAATGAGCAGTACGTC.

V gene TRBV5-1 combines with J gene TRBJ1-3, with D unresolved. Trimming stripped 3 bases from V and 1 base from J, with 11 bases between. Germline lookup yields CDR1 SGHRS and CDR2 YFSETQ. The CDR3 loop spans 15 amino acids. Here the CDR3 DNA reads TGCGCCAGCAGCTCCGGAGCTGTATCTGGAAACACCATATATTTT. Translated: CASSSGAVSGNTIYF.

The CDR3 here is CASSSQGYNTEAFF. The CDR3 DNA sequence: TGTGCCAGCAGTTCCCAGGGGTATAACACTGAAGCTTTCTTT. The chain employs TRBV27 and TRBJ1-1; D might be TRBD1 (6 bases). V lost 4 bases and J 2 bases, leaving 11 bases between the germline ends. The length of the CDR3 is 14 residues. Germline CDR1 and CDR2: MNHEY and SMNVEV (reference sequence).

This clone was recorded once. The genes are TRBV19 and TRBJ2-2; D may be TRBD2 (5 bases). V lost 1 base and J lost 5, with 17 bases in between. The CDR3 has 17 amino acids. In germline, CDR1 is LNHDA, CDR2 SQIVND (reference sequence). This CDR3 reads CASSIGGLEGLTGELFF. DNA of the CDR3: TGTGCCAGTAGTATAGGGGGTCTAGAGGGTCTTACCGGGGAGCTGTTTTTT.

CDR3 sequence reads: CASSLGGTPRNEQFF. The CDR3 DNA is TGTGCCAGTAGTCTCGGGGGTACGCCCAGGAATGAGCAGTTCTTC. This chain links TRBV19 with TRBJ2-1, with D maybe TRBD2 (6 bases). Germline CDR1 is LNHDA and CDR2 is SQIVND (reference sequence). Trimming cost V 5 bases and J 7 bases, with 18 bases left between them. The CDR3 length is 15 residues.

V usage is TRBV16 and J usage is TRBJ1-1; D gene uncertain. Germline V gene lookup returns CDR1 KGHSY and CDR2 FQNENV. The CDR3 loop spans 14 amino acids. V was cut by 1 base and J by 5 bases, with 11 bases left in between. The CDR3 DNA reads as TGTGCCAGCAGCCAATTCGTGCGAGGGACTGAAGCTTTCTTT. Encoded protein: CASSQFVRGTEAFF.

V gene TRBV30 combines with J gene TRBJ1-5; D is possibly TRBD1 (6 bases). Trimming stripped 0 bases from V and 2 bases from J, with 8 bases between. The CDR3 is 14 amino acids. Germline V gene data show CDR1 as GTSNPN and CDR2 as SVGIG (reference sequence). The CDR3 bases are TGTGCCTGGAGTGTAGGGGGAGGCAATCAGCCCCAGCATTTT. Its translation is CAWSVGGGNQPQHF.

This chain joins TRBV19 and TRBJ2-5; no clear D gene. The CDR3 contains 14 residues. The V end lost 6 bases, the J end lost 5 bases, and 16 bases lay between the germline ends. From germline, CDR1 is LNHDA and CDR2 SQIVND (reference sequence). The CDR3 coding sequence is TGTGCCAGTAGCGTCAGGTTCGGTTTGGAGACCCAGTACTTC. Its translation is CASSVRFGLETQYF.

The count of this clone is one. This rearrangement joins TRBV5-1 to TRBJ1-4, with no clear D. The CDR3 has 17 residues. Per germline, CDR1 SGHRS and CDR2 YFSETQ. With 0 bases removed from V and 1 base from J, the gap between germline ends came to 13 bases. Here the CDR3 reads CASSLVVAMGTNEKLFF. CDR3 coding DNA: TGCGCCAGCAGCTTGGTAGTGGCCATGGGAACTAATGAAAAACTGTTTTTT.

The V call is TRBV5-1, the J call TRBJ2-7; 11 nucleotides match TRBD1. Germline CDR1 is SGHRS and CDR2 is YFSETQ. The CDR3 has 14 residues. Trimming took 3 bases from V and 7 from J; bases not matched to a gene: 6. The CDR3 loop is CASSSGTGGSEQYF. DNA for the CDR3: TGCGCCAGCAGCTCCGGGACAGGGGGGAGTGAGCAGTACTTC.

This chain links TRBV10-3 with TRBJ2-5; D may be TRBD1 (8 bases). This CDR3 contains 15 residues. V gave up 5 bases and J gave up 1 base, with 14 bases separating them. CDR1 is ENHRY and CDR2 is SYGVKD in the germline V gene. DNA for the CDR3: TGTGCCATCAGTTTACAGGGGGGGATCCAAGAGACCCAGTACTTC. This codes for CAISLQGGIQETQYF.

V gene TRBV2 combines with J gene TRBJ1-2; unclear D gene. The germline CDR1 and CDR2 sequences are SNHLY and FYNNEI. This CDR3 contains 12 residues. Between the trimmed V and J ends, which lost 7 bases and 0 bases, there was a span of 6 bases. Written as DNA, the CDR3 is TGTGCCAGCACGGTAGCTAACTATGGCTACACCTTC. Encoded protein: CASTVANYGYTF.

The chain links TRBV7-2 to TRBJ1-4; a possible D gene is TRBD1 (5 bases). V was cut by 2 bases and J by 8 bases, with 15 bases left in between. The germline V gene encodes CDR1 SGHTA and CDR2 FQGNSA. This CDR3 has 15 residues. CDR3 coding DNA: TGTGCCAGCAGCTTAAATCCGAGGGGCATGGAAAAACTGTTTTTT. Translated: CASSLNPRGMEKLFF.

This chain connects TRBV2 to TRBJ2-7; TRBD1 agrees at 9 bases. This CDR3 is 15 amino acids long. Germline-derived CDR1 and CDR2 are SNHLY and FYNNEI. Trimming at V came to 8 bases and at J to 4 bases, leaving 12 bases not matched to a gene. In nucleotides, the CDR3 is TGTGCCAGCTCCCCTACCGGGACAGGGAAATACGAGCAGTACGTC. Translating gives CASSPTGTGKYEQYV.

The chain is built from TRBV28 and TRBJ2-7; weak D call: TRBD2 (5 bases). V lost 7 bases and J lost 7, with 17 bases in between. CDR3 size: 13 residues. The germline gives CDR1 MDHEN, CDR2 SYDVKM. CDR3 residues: CASNLDSPGEQYF. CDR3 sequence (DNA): TGTGCCAGCAACTTGGACTCCCCTGGGGAGCAGTACTTC.

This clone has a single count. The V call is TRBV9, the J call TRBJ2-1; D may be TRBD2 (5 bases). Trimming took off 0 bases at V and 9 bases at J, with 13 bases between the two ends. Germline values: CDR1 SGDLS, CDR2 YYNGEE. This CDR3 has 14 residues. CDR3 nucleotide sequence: TGTGCCAGCAGCGTAGGACGGGAAGTAGGTGAGCAGTTCTTC. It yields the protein CASSVGREVGEQFF.